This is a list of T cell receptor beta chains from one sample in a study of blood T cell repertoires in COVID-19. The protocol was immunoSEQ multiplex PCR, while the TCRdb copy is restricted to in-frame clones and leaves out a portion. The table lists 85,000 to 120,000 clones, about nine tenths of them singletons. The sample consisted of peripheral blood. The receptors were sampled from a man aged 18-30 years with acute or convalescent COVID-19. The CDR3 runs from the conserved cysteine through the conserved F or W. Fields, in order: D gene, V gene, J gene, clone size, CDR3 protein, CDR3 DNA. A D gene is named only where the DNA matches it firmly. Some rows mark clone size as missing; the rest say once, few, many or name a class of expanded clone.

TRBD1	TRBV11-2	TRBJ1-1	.	CASSSPTGQLNTEAFF	TGTGCCAGCAGCTCCCCCACGGGACAGTTGAACACTGAAGCTTTCTTT
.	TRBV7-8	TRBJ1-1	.	CASSRGGGNMNTEAFF	TGTGCCAGCAGCCGAGGGGGGGGGAACATGAACACTGAAGCTTTCTTT
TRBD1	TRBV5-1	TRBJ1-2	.	CASSLDGQGIYGYTF	TGCGCCAGCAGCTTGGACGGACAGGGGATCTATGGCTACACCTTC
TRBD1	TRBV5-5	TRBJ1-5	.	CASSFSYPPEGGLGQPQHF	TGTGCCAGCAGCTTCTCTTACCCCCCTGAAGGGGGCCTTGGTCAGCCCCAGCATTTT
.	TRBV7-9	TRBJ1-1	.	CASSLVEDTEAFF	TGTGCCAGCAGCTTAGTGGAGGACACTGAAGCTTTCTTT
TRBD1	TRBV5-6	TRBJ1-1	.	CASSFLGQGAGTFF	TGTGCCAGCAGCTTTTTAGGACAGGGGGCCGGGACTTTCTTT
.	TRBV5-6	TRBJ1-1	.	CASSLLPRSGTEAFF	TGTGCCAGCAGCTTGCTCCCTCGTAGCGGCACTGAAGCTTTCTTT
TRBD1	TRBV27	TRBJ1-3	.	CASRGQGAYSRSGNTIYF	TGTGCCAGCCGAGGACAGGGGGCCTACTCTCGCTCTGGAAACACCATATATTTT
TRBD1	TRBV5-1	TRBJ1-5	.	CASSQGEEGQPQHF	TGCGCCAGCAGCCAGGGGGAGGAGGGGCAGCCCCAGCATTTT
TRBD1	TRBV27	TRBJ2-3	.	CASSYNPGQGQDTQYF	TGTGCCAGCAGCTATAACCCGGGACAGGGGCAGGATACGCAGTATTTT
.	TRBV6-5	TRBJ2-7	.	CASRRTGNEQYF	TGTGCCAGCAGAAGAACAGGGAACGAGCAGTACTTC
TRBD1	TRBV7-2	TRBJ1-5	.	CASSLGGTDNQPQHF	TGTGCCAGCAGCTTAGGCGGGACAGATAATCAGCCCCAGCATTTT
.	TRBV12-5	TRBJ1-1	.	CASGLGLLNTEAFF	TGTGCTAGTGGTTTGGGACTGTTGAACACTGAAGCTTTCTTT
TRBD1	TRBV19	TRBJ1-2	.	CASSIDRGHGYTF	TGTGCCAGTAGTATTGACAGGGGCCATGGCTACACCTTC
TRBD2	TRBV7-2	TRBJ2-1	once	CASSARLASNGNEQFF	TGTGCCAGCAGCGCCCGACTAGCTTCTAACGGGAATGAGCAGTTCTTC
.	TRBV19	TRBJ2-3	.	CASAGIGLFTNTQYF	TGTGCCAGTGCTGGGATCGGACTCTTTACTAATACGCAGTATTTT
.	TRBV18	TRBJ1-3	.	CASSPLKSGSSGNTIYF	TGTGCCAGCTCACCACTAAAATCTGGGAGCTCTGGAAACACCATATATTTT
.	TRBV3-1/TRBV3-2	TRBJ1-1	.	CASSFGQSYTEAFF	TGTGCCAGCAGCTTCGGACAGAGCTACACTGAAGCTTTCTTT
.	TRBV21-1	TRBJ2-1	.	CASSKVGATSGESSYNEQFF	TGTGCCAGCAGCAAAGTCGGGGCCACTAGCGGGGAGAGCTCCTACAATGAGCAGTTCTTC
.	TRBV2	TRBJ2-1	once	CASSEEGGFSYNEQFF	TGTGCCAGCAGTGAAGAGGGGGGGTTCTCCTACAATGAGCAGTTCTTC
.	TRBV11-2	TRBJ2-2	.	CASSPLVIRPGELFF	TGTGCCAGCAGCCCCTTAGTGATCCGCCCCGGGGAGCTGTTTTTT